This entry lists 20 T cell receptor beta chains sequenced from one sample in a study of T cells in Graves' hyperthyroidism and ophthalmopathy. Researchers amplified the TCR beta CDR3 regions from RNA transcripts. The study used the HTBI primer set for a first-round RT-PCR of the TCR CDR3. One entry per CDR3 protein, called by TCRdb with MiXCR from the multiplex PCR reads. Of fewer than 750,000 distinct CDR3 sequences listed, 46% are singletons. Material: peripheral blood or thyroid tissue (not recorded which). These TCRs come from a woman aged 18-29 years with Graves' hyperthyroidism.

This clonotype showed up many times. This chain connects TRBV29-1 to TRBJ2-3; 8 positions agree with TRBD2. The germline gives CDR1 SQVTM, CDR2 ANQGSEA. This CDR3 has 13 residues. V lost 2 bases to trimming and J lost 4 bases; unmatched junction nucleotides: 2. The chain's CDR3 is CSVESGSADTQYF. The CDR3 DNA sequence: TGCAGCGTTGAAAGCGGGAGCGCAGATACGCAGTATTTT.

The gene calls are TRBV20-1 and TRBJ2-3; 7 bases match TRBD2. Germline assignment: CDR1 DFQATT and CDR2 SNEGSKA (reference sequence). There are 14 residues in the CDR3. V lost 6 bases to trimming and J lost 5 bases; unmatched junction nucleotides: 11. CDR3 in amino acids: CSAPPSGIQDTQYF. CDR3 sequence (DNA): TGCAGTGCCCCCCCAAGCGGGATCCAAGATACGCAGTATTTT.

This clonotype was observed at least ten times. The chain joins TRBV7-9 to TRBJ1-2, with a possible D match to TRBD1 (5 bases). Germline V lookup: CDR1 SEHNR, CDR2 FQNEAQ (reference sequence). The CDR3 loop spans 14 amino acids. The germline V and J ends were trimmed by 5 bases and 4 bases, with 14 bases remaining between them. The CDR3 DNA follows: TGTGCCAGCAGCCTCGGGACGGAATTCTATGGCTACACCTTC. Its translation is CASSLGTEFYGYTF.

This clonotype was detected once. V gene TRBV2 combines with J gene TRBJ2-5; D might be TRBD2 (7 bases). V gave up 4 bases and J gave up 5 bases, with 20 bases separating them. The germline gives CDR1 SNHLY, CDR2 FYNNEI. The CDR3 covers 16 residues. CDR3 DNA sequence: TGTGCCAGCAGTGTCGCGGCTTTTACGGGGGGCGAGACCCAGTACTTC. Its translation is CASSVAAFTGGETQYF.

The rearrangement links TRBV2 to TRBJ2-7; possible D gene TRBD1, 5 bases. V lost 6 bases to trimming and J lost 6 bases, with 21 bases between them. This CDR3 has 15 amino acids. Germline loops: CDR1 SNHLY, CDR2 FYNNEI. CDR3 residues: CASSQGAGFMREQYF. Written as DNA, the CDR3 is TGTGCCAGCAGCCAAGGGGCAGGGTTTATGCGCGAGCAGTACTTC.

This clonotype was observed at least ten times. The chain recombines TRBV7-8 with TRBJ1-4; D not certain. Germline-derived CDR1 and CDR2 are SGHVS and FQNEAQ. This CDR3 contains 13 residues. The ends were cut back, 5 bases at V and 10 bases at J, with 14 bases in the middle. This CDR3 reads CASSDHSNGKLFF. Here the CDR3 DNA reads TGTGCCAGCAGCGATCACAGTAACGGAAAACTGTTTTTT. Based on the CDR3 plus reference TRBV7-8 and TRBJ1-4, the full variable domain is GAGVSQSPRYKVAKRGQDVALRCDPISGHVSLFWYQQALGQGPEFLTYFQNEAQLDKSGLPSDRFFAERPEGSVSTLKIQRTQQEDSAVYLCASSDHSNGKLFFGSGTQLSVL.

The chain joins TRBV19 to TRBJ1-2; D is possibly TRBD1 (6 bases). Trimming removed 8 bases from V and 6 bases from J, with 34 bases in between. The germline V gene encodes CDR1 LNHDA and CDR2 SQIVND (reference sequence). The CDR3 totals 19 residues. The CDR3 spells CASGPSGTLRMTRVHGYTF. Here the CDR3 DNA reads TGTGCCAGTGGTCCGTCCGGGACACTCCGTATGACCCGGGTCCATGGCTACACCTTC. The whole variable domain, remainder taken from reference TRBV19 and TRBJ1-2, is DGGITQSPKYLFRKEGQNVTLSCEQNLNHDAMYWYRQDPGQGLRLIYYSQIVNDFQKGDIAEGYSVSREKKESFPLTVTSAQKNPTAFYLCASGPSGTLRMTRVHGYTFGSGTRLTVV.

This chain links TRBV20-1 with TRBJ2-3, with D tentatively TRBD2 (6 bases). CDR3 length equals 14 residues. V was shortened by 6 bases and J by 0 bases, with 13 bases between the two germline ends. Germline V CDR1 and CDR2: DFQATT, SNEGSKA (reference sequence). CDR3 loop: CSARTTRSTDTQYF. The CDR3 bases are TGCAGTGCGAGGACTACGAGAAGCACAGATACGCAGTATTTT.

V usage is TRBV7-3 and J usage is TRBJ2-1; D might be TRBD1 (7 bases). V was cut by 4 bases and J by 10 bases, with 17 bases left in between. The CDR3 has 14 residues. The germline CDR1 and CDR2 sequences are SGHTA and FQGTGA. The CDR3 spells CASSSRAGGSEQFF. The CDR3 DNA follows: TGTGCCAGCAGCTCCCGGGCAGGGGGGAGCGAGCAGTTCTTC.

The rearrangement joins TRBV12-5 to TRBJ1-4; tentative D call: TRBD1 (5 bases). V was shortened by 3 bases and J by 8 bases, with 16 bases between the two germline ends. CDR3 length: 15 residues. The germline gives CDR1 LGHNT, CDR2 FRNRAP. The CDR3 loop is CASGLLVGPREKLFF. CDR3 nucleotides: TGTGCTAGTGGTTTATTAGTGGGGCCACGGGAAAAACTGTTTTTT.

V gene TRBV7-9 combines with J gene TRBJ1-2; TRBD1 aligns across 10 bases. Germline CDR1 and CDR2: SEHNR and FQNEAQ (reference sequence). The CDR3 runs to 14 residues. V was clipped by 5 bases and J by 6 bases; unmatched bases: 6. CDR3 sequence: CASSLDRGGHGYTF. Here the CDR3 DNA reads TGTGCCAGCAGCCTGGACAGGGGGGGCCATGGCTACACCTTC. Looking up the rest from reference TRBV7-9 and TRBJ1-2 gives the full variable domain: DTGVSQNPRHKITKRGQNVTFRCDPISEHNRLYWYRQTLGQGPEFLTYFQNEAQLEKSRLLSDRFSAERPKGSFSTLEIQRTEQGDSAMYLCASSLDRGGHGYTFGSGTRLTVV.

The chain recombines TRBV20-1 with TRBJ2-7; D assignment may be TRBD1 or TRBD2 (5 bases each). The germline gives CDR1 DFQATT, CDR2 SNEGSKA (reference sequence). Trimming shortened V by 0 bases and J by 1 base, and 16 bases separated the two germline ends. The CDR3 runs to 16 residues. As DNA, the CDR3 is TGCAGTGCTAGAGATCGGGACCTCGCGGATTCCTACGAGCAGTACTTC. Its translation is CSARDRDLADSYEQYF.

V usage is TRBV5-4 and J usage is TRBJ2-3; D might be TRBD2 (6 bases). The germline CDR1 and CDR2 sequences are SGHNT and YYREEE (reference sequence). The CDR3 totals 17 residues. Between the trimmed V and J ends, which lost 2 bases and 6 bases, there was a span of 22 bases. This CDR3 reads CASSFGGPDFLMDTQYF. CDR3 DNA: TGTGCCAGCAGCTTCGGAGGGCCTGATTTTCTTATGGATACGCAGTATTTT.

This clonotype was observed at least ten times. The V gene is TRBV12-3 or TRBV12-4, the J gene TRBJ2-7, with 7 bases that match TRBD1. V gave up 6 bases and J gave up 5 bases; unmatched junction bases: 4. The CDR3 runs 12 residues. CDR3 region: CASSKGADEQYF. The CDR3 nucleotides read TGTGCCAGCAGCAAGGGGGCCGACGAGCAGTACTTC.

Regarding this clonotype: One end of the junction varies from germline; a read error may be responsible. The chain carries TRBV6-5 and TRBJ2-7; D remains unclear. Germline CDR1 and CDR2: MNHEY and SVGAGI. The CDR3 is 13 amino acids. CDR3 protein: CAGSPGPSYEQYF. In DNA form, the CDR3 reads TGTGCCGGCAGTCCGGGTCCTTCCTACGAGCAGTACTTC.

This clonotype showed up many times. The CDR3 DNA sequence: TGCAGCGTTTGGGAGACCGGGGAGCTGTTTTTT. Protein product: CSVWETGELFF. The chain links TRBV29-1 to TRBJ2-2; possible D gene TRBD2, 5 bases. Per germline, CDR1 SQVTM and CDR2 ANQGSEA. V shed 5 bases and J shed 5 bases, with 6 bases lying between them. This CDR3 has 11 residues.

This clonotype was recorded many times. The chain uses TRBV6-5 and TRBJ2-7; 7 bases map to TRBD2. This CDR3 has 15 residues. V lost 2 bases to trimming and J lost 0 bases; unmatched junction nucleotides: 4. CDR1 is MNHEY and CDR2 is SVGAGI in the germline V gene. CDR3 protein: CASSYGGSVSYEQYF. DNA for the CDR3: TGTGCCAGCAGTTACGGCGGGAGCGTCTCCTACGAGCAGTACTTC.

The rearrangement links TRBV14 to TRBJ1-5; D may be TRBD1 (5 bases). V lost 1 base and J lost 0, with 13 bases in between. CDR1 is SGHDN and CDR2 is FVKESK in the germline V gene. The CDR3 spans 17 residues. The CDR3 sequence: CASSQAGRPFSNQPQHF. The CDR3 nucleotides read TGTGCCAGCAGCCAAGCGGGACGTCCTTTTAGCAATCAGCCCCAGCATTTT.

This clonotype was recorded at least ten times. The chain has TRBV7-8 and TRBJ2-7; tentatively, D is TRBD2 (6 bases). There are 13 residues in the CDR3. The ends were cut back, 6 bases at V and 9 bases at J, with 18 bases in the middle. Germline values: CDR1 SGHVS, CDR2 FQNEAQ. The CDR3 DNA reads TGTGCCAGCAGGTCATGGGGGGACCACGGGCAGTACTTC. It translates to CASRSWGDHGQYF.

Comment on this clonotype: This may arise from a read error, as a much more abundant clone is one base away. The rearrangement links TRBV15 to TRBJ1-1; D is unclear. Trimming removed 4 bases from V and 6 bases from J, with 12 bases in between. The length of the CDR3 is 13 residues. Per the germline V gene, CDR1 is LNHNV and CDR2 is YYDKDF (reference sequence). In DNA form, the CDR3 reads TGTGCCACCAGCACCAGAGGTGGCGCTGAAGCTTTCTTT. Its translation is CATSTRGGAEAFF. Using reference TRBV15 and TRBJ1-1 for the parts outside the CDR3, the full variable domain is DAMVIQNPRYQVTQFGKPVTLSCSQTLNHNVMYWYQQKSSQAPKLLFHYYDKDFNNEADTPDNFQSRRPNTSFCFLDIRSPGLGDTAMYLCATSTRGGAEAFFGQGTRLTVV.